The 17 T cell receptor gamma chains given below trace back to one sample, sequenced in a study of gamma-delta chains in newborns, infants, children. TCRdb reapplied CATT to the reads. The sample yields about 2,800 gamma-chain clones, roughly a quarter seen once. Sequenced sample: blood. These receptors were collected from a child who was a newborn, infant or young child, either healthy, febrile or measles-vaccinated (not recorded which).

Relative to its sample, this clone is large. The V call is TRGV9, the J call TRGJP. This CDR3 has 16 amino acids. Looked up from germline, CDR1 is GITISATS and CDR2 is ISYDGTV (reference sequence). The junction had 5 bases not matched to a gene; V was cut back by 4 bases and J by 5 bases. CDR3 residues: CALWENKELGKKIKVF. The CDR3 coding sequence is TGTGCCTTGTGGGAAAATAAAGAGTTGGGCAAAAAAATCAAGGTATTT.

The V call is TRGV9, the J call TRGJ1 or TRGJ2. Trimming removed 3 bases from V and 11 bases from J; junction bases left unmatched: 7. CDR3 length: 11 residues. CDR1 and CDR2 from the germline V gene are GITISATS and ISYDGTV (reference sequence). The CDR3 nucleotides read TGTGCCTTGTGGGAGCCCCGGGAGAAACTCTTT. This sequence encodes CALWEPREKLF.

Within the sample, this clone is medium-sized. This sequence is one base from a far larger clone and is likely a read error. V and J are TRGV9 and TRGJP. Germline CDR1 and CDR2: GITISATS and ISYDGTV (reference sequence). This CDR3 is built from 16 residues. CDR3 loop: CALREVQELGKKIKVF. The CDR3 nucleotides read TGTGCCTTGCGGGAGGTGCAAGAGTTGGGCAAAAAAATCAAGGTATTT.

In this sample, this clone turned up a few times. DNA and listed protein disagree at residue 8, so the protein shown here was translated from the DNA. The V call is TRGV9, the J call TRGJP. CDR3 length: 15 residues. The V segment lost 0 bases and the J segment 11 bases; nucleotides outside the gene matches: 4. Germline assignment: CDR1 GITISATS and CDR2 ISYDGTV (reference sequence). The chain's CDR3 is CALWEVRVGKKIKVF. CDR3 bases: TGTGCCTTGTGGGAGGTGAGGGTGGGCAAAAAAATCAAGGTATTT.

About this clone itself: One end of the junction is discordant with germline, which a read error may explain. The same CDR3 is also encoded by other DNA sequences in this sample. This chain links TRGV9 with TRGJP. The CDR3 runs to 18 residues. Per germline, CDR1 GITISATS and CDR2 ISYDGTV (reference sequence). The CDR3 loop is CALWEVPILELGKKIKVF. DNA of the CDR3: TGCGCCTTGTGGGAGGTGCCCATTTTAGAGTTGGGCAAAAAAATCAAGGTATTT.

This clone showed up just a few times. Translating this DNA gives a protein that differs at residue 5 from the TCRdb one, which belongs to a much larger clone; a read error is likely, and the protein shown is this translation. The chain couples TRGV9 to TRGJP. This CDR3 region has 16 residues. V trimming: 4 bases; J trimming: 4 bases; junction bases outside the gene matches: 4. Germline V gene sequence: CDR1 GITISATS, CDR2 ISYDGTV (reference sequence). In nucleotides, the CDR3 is TGTGCCTTGTGGGACGATCAAGAGTTGGGCAAAAAAATCAAGGTATTT. The encoded protein is CALWDDQELGKKIKVF.

This clone came up a few times. Relative to the germline gene, one junction end is altered; a read error may explain this. V usage is TRGV9 and J usage is TRGJ1 or TRGJ2. This CDR3 region has 18 residues. The germline V gene encodes CDR1 GITISATS and CDR2 ISYDGTV (reference sequence). CDR3 amino acids: CALWEVHIKFSNYYKKLF. CDR3 coding DNA: TGTGCCTTGTGGGAGGTGCATATTAAGTTTTCGAATTATTACAAGAAACTCTTT.

Comment on this clone: A junction end diverges from the germline sequence, so it may reflect a read error. This chain uses TRGV9 with TRGJP. This CDR3 comprises 18 residues. CDR1 and CDR2 from the germline V gene are GITISATS and ISYDGTV (reference sequence). The CDR3 sequence is CALGEVKPRELGKKIKVF. As DNA, the CDR3 is TGTGCCTTGGGGGAGGTTAAGCCGAGGGAGTTGGGCAAAAAAATCAAGGTATTT.

As to this clone: This same CDR3 is encoded by further DNA sequences in the sample. The genes are TRGV9 and TRGJP. Germline V gene lookup returns CDR1 GITISATS and CDR2 ISYDGTV (reference sequence). Unmatched junction bases numbered 5, after V lost 0 bases and J lost 6 bases. CDR3 length: 17 amino acids. The CDR3 spells CALWEVHVELGKKIKVF. The CDR3 coding sequence is TGTGCCTTGTGGGAGGTGCACGTAGAGTTGGGCAAAAAAATCAAGGTATTT.

A note on this clone: A much larger clone sits a single nucleotide away, making a read error possible. The J gene is TRGJP, the V gene TRGV9. The CDR3 sequence is 18 residues long. Germline assignment: CDR1 GITISATS and CDR2 ISYDGTV (reference sequence). The CDR3: CALWDSSVQELGKKIEVF. The CDR3, as DNA: TGTGCCTTGTGGGACTCGAGCGTGCAAGAGTTGGGCAAAAAAATCGAGGTATTT.

This clone turned up a few times. This chain links TRGV9 with TRGJP. The trim removed 5 bases at V and 7 bases at J, leaving 5 bases unmatched. CDR1 is GITISATS and CDR2 is ISYDGTV in the germline V gene (reference sequence). This CDR3 spans 15 amino acids. The DNA of the CDR3 is TGTGCCTTGTGGGCGGAGGAGTTGGGCAAAAAAATCAAGGTATTT. This translates into CALWAEELGKKIKVF.

About this clone: A much more abundant neighbour one base away suggests this may be a read error. The rearrangement uses TRGV9 and TRGJP. Germline-derived CDR1 and CDR2 are GITISATS and ISYDGTV (reference sequence). CDR3 length: 17 amino acids. CDR3 loop: CALWEHVKESGKKIKVF. For the CDR3, the DNA is TGTGCCTTGTGGGAGCACGTTAAAGAGTCGGGCAAAAAAATCAAGGTATTT.

This clone was seen more than once but under ten times. This chain links TRGV9 with TRGJP. CDR1 is GITISATS and CDR2 is ISYDGTV in the germline V gene (reference sequence). The CDR3 has 18 residues. Germline trimming cut 0 bases from V and 6 bases from J; bases unmatched to any gene: 8. The CDR3 region is CALWEVRRTELGKKIKVF. The CDR3 coding sequence is TGTGCCTTGTGGGAGGTGCGGCGGACAGAGTTGGGCAAAAAAATCAAGGTATTT.

Sample share makes this clone medium-sized. A much larger clone sits a single nucleotide away, making a read error possible. The same CDR3 is also encoded by other DNA sequences in this sample. V and J are TRGV9 and TRGJP. The germline V gene has CDR1 GITISATS and CDR2 ISYDGTV (reference sequence). The junction had 2 bases not matched to a gene; V was cut back by 1 base and J by 5 bases. This CDR3 contains 16 residues. DNA of the CDR3: TGTGCCTTGTGGGAGGTTAAAGAGTTGGGCAAAAAAATCAAGGTATTT. It codes for CALWEVKELGKKIKVF.

This clone came up a few times. This chain joins TRGV9 and TRGJP. The CDR3 is 19 residues long. Germline CDR1 reads GITISATS; CDR2 reads ISYDGTV (reference sequence). V was clipped by 0 bases and J by 5 bases; unmatched bases: 10. CDR3: CALWEVQRRKELGKKIKVF. As DNA, the CDR3 is TGTGCCTTGTGGGAGGTGCAGCGCAGAAAAGAGTTGGGCAAAAAAATCAAGGTATTT.

The chain combines TRGV9 with TRGJP1. The trim removed 1 base at V and 8 bases at J, leaving 7 bases unmatched. Germline V gene lookup returns CDR1 GITISATS and CDR2 ISYDGTV (reference sequence). The CDR3 consists of 14 residues. This CDR3 is CALWEVYFGWFKIF. CDR3 nucleotide sequence: TGTGCCTTGTGGGAGGTATATTTCGGTTGGTTCAAGATATTT.

Relative to its sample, this clone is large. The chain has TRGV9 and TRGJ1 or TRGJ2. The CDR3 extends over 13 amino acids. Trimming at V came to 5 bases and at J to 1 base, leaving 5 bases not matched to a gene. Germline CDR1 reads GITISATS; CDR2 reads ISYDGTV (reference sequence). In nucleotides, the CDR3 is TGTGCCTTGTGGGGGAAAAATTATTATAAGAAACTCTTT. This gives the protein CALWGKNYYKKLF.